This T cell receptor beta chain was recovered during a study of early T cells in non-severe SARS-CoV-2 infection. Study in general: Sequencing input comprised bulk RNA from unsorted whole blood; chain pairing was not available.

The germline V and J ends were trimmed by 7 bases and 5 bases, with 18 bases remaining between them. The germline CDR1 and CDR2 sequences are SGHAT and FQNNGV. CDR3 size: 15 residues. MiXCR was run by TCRdb on the 5' RACE reads, yielding one entry per CDR3 protein. The sample holds around 110,000 distinct CDR3 sequences, approximately 10% seen once. A few counts support this clonotype. The sequenced material came from whole blood. This sequence was found in an adult who was a healthcare worker with PCR-confirmed SARS-CoV-2 infection or an uninfected control (not recorded which). The V and J genes are TRBV11-2 and TRBJ2-1, with no clear D. The CDR3 here is CASKSIVGQNNEQFF. CDR3 DNA sequence: TGTGCCAGCAAGAGTATCGTGGGTCAGAACAATGAGCAGTTCTTC.